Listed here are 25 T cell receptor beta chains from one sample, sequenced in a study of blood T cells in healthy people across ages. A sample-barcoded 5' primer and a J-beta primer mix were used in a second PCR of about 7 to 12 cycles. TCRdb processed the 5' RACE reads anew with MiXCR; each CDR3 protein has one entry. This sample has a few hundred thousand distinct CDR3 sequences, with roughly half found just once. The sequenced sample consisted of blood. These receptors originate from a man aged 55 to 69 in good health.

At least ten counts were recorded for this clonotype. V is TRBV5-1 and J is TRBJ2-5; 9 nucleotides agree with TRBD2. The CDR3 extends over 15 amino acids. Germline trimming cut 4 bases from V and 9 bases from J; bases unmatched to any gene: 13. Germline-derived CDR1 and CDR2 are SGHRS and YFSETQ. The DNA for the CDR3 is TGCGCCAGCAGCCCTGATGCGGGGGGGGTCTCGGCCCAGTACTTC. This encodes CASSPDAGGVSAQYF. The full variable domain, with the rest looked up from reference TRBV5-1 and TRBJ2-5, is KAGVTQTPRYLIKTRGQQVTLSCSPISGHRSVSWYQQTPGQGLQFLFEYFSETQRNKGNFPGRFSGRQFSNSRSEMNVSTLELGDSALYLCASSPDAGGVSAQYFGPGTRLLVL.

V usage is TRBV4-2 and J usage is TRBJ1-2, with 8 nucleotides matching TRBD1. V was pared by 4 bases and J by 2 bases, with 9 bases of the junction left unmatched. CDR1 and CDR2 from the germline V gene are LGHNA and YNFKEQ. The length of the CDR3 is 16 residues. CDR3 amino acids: CASSRNRDRFNYGYTF. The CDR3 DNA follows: TGTGCCAGCAGCCGCAACCGGGACAGGTTCAACTATGGCTACACCTTC.

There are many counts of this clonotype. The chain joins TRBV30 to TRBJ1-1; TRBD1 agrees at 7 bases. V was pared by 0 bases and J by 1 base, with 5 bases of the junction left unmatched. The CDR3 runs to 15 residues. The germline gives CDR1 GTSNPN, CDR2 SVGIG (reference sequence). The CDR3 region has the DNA TGTGCCTGGAGTGTACGGTCAGGGGGGAACACTGAAGCTTTCTTT. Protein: CAWSVRSGGNTEAFF.

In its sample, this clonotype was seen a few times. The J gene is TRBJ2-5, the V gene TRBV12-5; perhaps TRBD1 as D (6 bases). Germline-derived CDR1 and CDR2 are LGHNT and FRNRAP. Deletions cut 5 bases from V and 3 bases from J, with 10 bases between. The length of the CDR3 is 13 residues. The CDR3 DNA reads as TGTGCTAGTGGTGGGGACAACGAAGAGACCCAGTACTTC. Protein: CASGGDNEETQYF.

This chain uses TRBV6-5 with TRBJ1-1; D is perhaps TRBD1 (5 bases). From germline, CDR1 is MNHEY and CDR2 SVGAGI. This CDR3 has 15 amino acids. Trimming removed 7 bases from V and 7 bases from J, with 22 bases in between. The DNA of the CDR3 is TGTGCCAGCACCGACTTCCCGGGACCTCGGGGTGAAGCTTTCTTT. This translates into CASTDFPGPRGEAFF.

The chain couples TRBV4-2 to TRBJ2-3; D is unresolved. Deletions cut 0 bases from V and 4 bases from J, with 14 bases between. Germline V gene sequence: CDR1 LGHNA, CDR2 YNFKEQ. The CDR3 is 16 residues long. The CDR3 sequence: CASSQDTNQPADTQYF. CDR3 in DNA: TGTGCCAGCAGCCAAGATACGAACCAACCGGCAGATACGCAGTATTTT.

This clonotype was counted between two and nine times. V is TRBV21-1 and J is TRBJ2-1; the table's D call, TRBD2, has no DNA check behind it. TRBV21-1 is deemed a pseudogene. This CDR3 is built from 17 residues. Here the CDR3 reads CASSKRDSRHEGNEQFF. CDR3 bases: TGTGCCAGCAGCAAACGGGACTCGCGACACGAGGGCAATGAGCAGTTCTTC.

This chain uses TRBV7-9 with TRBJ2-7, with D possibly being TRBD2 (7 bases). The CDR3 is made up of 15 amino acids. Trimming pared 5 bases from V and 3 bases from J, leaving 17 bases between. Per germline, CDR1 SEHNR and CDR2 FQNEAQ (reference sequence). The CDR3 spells CASSAKGGGIYEQYF. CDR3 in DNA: TGTGCCAGCAGCGCCAAGGGGGGAGGGATCTACGAGCAGTACTTC.

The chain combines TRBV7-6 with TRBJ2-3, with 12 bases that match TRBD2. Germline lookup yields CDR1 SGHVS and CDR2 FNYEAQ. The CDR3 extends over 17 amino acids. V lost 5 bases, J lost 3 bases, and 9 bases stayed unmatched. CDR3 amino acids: CASSPHLTSGRTDTQYF. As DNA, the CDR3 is TGTGCCAGCAGCCCCCACTTGACTAGCGGGAGAACAGATACGCAGTATTTT.

CDR3 coding DNA: TGTGCCAGCAGCCCGGGTGGCAGGGGGGGGTACTATGGCTACACCTTC. Translating it yields CASSPGGRGGYYGYTF. The chain joins TRBV7-2 to TRBJ1-2; 7 bases agree with TRBD1. Trimming removed 5 bases from V and 3 bases from J; junction bases left unmatched: 12. This CDR3 is built from 16 residues. CDR1 and CDR2 (germline): SGHTA, FQGNSA.

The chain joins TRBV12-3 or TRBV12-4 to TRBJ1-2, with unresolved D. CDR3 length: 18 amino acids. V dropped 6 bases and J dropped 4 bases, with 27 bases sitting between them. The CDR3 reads CASRYHRLQAPDIYGYTF. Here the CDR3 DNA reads TGTGCCAGCAGATACCATCGACTGCAGGCGCCAGACATCTATGGCTACACCTTC.

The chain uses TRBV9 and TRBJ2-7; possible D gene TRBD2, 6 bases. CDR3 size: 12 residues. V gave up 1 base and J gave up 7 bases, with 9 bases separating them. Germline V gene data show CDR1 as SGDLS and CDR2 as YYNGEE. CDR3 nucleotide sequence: TGTGCCAGCAGCGTACTCGGAGGGGAGCAGTACTTC. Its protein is CASSVLGGEQYF.

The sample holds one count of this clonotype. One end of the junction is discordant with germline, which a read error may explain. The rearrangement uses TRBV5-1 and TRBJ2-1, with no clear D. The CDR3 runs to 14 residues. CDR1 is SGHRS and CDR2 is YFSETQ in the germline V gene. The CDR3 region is CASRLDPSPGEQFF. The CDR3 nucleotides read TGCGCCAGCAGGTTGGACCCCTCGCCGGGTGAGCAGTTCTTC.

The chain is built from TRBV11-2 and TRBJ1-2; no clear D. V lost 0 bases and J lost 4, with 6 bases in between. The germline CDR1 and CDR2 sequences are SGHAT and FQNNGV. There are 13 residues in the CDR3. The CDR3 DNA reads TGTGCCAGCAGCTTAGATTACCGCTATGGCTACACCTTC. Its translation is CASSLDYRYGYTF.

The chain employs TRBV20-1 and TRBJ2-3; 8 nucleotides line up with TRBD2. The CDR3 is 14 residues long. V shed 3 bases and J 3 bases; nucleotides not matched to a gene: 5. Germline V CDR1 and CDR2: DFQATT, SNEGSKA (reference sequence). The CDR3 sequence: CSASGTRITDTQYF. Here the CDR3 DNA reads TGCAGTGCTAGTGGGACTAGGATAACAGATACGCAGTATTTT.

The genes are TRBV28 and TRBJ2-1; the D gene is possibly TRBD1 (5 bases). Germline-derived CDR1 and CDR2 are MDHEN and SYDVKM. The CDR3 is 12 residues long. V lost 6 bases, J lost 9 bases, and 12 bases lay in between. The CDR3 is CASRTRVSEQFF. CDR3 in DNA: TGTGCCAGCAGGACCAGGGTCAGTGAGCAGTTCTTC.

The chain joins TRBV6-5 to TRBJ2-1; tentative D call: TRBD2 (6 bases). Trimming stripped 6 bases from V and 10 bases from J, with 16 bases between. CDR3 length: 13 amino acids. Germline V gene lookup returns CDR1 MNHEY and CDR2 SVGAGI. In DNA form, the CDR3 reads TGTGCCAGCAGCTCGGGACTCCTGGGGGAGCAGTTCTTC. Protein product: CASSSGLLGEQFF.

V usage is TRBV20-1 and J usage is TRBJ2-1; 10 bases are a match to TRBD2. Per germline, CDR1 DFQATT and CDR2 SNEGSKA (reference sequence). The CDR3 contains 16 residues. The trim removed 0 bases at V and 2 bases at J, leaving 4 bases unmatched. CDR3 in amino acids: CSARDSTSGAYNEQFF. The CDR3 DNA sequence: TGCAGTGCTAGAGATAGCACTAGCGGGGCCTACAATGAGCAGTTCTTC.

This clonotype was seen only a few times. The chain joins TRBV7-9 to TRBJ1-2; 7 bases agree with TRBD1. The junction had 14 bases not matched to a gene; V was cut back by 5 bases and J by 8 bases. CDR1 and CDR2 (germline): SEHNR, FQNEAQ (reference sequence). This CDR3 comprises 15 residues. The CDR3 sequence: CASSTGQSASRGYTF. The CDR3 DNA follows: TGTGCCAGCAGCACGGGACAGTCGGCTTCAAGGGGCTACACCTTC.

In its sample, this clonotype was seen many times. The CDR3: CAWRGGFGQPQHF. In DNA, the CDR3 is TGTGCCTGGAGGGGGGGGTTCGGTCAGCCCCAGCATTTT. The chain uses TRBV30 and TRBJ1-5, with D possibly being TRBD1 (5 bases). The V end was cut by 3 bases, the J end by 6 bases, with 12 bases between. This CDR3 has 13 residues. From germline, CDR1 is GTSNPN and CDR2 SVGIG (reference sequence).

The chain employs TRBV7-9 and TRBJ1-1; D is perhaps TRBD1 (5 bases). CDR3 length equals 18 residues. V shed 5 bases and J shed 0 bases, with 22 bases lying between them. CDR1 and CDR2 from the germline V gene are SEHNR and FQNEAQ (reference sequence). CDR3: CASSNHASWDGMNTEAFF. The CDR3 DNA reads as TGTGCCAGCAGCAACCATGCGAGCTGGGACGGAATGAACACTGAAGCTTTCTTT.

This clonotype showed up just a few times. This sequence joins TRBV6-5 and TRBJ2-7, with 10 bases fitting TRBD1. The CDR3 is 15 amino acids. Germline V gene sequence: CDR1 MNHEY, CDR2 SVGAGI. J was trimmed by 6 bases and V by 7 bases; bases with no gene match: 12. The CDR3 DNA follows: TGTGCCAGCACCCTAATCGGGACAGGGGTCCGCGAGCAGTACTTC. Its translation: CASTLIGTGVREQYF.

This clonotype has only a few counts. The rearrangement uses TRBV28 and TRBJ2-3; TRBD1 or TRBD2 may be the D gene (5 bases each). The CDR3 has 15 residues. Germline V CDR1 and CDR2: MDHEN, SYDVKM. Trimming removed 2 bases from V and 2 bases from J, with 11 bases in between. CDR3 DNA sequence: TGTGCCAGCAGTTTACAGGGACCTCTCACAGATACGCAGTATTTT. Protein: CASSLQGPLTDTQYF.

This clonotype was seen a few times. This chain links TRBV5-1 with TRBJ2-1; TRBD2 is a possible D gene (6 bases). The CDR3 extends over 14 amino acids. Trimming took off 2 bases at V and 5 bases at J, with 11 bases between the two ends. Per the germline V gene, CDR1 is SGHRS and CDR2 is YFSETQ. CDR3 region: CASSFGWRDNEQFF. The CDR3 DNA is TGCGCCAGCAGCTTCGGCTGGAGGGACAATGAGCAGTTCTTC.

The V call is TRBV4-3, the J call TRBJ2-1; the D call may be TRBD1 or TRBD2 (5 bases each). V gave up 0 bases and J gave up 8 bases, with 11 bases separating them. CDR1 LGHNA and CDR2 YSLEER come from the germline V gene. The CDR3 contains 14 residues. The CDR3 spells CASSQDRGYYEQFF. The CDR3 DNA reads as TGCGCCAGCAGCCAAGATCGGGGCTATTATGAGCAGTTCTTC.